This T cell receptor (beta chain) was captured by sequencing in a study of blood T cell repertoires in COVID-19. Looking at the study overall: Both acute and convalescent COVID-19 samples were obtained from the United States, Italy and Spain.

Germline-derived CDR1 and CDR2 are MNHEY and SVGAGI. V shed 3 bases and J shed 6 bases, with 14 bases lying between them. The CDR3 has 15 amino acids. Libraries were prepared by immunoSEQ multiplex PCR; TCRdb keeps only in-frame clonotypes and omits some of them. Here the sample spans fewer than 65,000 clones, around four fifths being singletons. The chain is built from TRBV6-5 and TRBJ2-2; no definite D call. Material: peripheral blood. The TCR was taken from a human donor in a cohort sampled during active COVID-19. The CDR3 sequence: CASSYTPGGAGELFF. In DNA form, the CDR3 reads TGTGCCAGCAGTTATACCCCGGGTGGAGCCGGGGAGCTGTTTTTT.